Included here is one TCR beta chain sequence, with context. The CDR3 loop spans 15 amino acids. Germline V gives CDR1 KGHSH, CDR2 LQKENI. Trimming left V 2 bases short and J 2 bases short, with 11 bases between. These data come from a study of blood T cell repertoires in COVID-19. The wider study: Both acute and convalescent COVID-19 samples were obtained from the United States, Italy and Spain. In each case, the material was cDNA or gDNA derived from T cells, B-cell-depleted T cells, or PBMCs.

Authors' analysis steps: Counts of nucleated cells, estimated from reference gene primer amplification, were obtained. The protocol was immunoSEQ multiplex PCR, while the TCRdb copy is restricted to in-frame clones and leaves out a portion. V, J and clone size derive from that table, while D and trimming were established from the DNA sequence. This repertoire shows 75,000 or so clones, 84% found once; its top ten account for 3.5%. This clonotype was obtained from a man aged 50 or older with acute or convalescent COVID-19. V is TRBV18 and J is TRBJ2-3; perhaps TRBD2 as D (5 bases). Sequencing was performed on peripheral blood. CDR3 in amino acids: CASSPGLRDTDTQYF. The CDR3 bases are TGTGCCAGCTCACCAGGACTGAGAGACACAGATACGCAGTATTTT. The full variable domain, rest sourced from reference TRBV18 and TRBJ2-3, is NAGVMQNPRHLVRRRGQEARLRCSPMKGHSHVYWYRQLPEEGLKFMVYLQKENIIDESGMPKERFSAEFPKEGPSILRIQQVVRGDSAAYFCASSPGLRDTDTQYFGPGTRLTVL.